The entry below gives a single TCR beta chain sequence along with its context. This clone's antigen is unknown. Base quality data are lacking; no much larger clone is found one base away. The immunoSEQ Assay was used to immunosequence TCRbeta CDR3 regions from genomic DNA. Before high-throughput sequencing, genomic DNA was amplified using bias-controlled multiplex PCR. Concerning the study's data processing: To quantify the absolute abundance of each unique TCRbeta CDR3 region, the sequences were collapsed and filtered. Clonality was defined as 1 minus Pielou's evenness and was calculated using productive rearrangements only. A previously published method was used to identify clones whose frequencies were significantly greater in on-treatment samples than in baseline samples. TCRdb holds this immuneACCESS table with in-frame rearrangements only. Some clones are missing; in checked studies, unresolved V genes explain under half, and the rest has no known cause. That table furnishes V, J and clone size, whereas the DNA furnished D and trimming. Within this sample are about 37,000 clones, with 70% to 90% of them counted one time only. Of the sample, around 6% falls within the top ten clones.

The data derive from a study of sequential checkpoint blockade in melanoma (dated by TCRdb to about 2019). About the study as a whole: Patients were randomized 1:1 to first-line nivolumab followed by ipilimumab (arm A) or ipilimumab followed by nivolumab (arm B). Maintenance nivolumab came after both trial sequences.

General study outcomes and caveats: The model for predicting response that combines TCR metrics with mutation burden needs to be validated in larger, independent patient cohorts.

This specimen's treatment or condition label, interpreted: randomized to nivolumab then ipilimumab (arm A) or the reverse (arm B). None of the patients in the trial had previously been given DNA-damaging chemotherapy. Live CD3+CD8+ cells negative for CD19 and CD56 were sorted from thawed PBMCs on a FACS Aria II flow cytometer. The samples were obtained from melanoma patients enrolled in CheckMate 064, an open-label, randomized phase II trial testing sequential checkpoint blockade. Leukapheresis was used to collect peripheral blood mononuclear cells, which were then purified with Ficoll-Paque and frozen in human serum with roughly 10% DMSO. Right after sorting, the blood CD3+CD8+ cells were verified to be >98% pure, and DNA extraction followed. According to the germline V gene, CDR1 reads SGHAT and CDR2 reads FQNNGV. After removal of 5 bases from V and 1 base from J, the junction retains 5 bases not matched to a gene. The CDR3 starts with the cysteine, ends with the phenylalanine, and has 15 residues. Solely the CDR3 DNA is kept, with 45 bases framed from the first base.

The rearrangement combines TRBV11-2 with TRBJ1-1, with TRBD1 identical over 9 junction bases. The sequence was collected from a human donor with melanoma. The material was CD8+ T cells sorted from blood (inferred from file names), obtained from a patient given nivolumab and ipilimumab in sequence. The DNA reads as follows: TGTGCCAGCAGCATACCGGGACAGGGGAACACTGAAGCTTTCTTT. It codes for CASSIPGQGNTEAFF.